The clone carrying this T cell receptor beta chain came up a few times. The data derive from a study of blood T cells in healthy people across ages. A second PCR of about 7 to 11 cycles used a sample-barcoded 5' primer and a J-beta primer mix. Every molecule of cDNA carried a tag from a template-switch adaptor with 12 random nucleotides. MiXCR, applied by TCRdb to the 5' RACE reads, yields one record per CDR3 protein. The table lists around 1.5 million distinct CDR3 sequences, around 35% of them singletons. The ends were cut back, 1 base at V and 0 bases at J, with 8 bases in the middle. Germline V lookup: CDR1 SGHTA, CDR2 FQGNSA. The CDR3 totals 15 residues.

The clonotype was recovered from a woman younger than 45 in good health. Sequences were obtained from blood. J is TRBJ2-3 and V is TRBV7-2; no definite D call. CDR3 sequence: CASSLVQLSTDTQYF. The CDR3 coding sequence is TGTGCCAGCAGCTTAGTACAGTTAAGCACAGATACGCAGTATTTT.